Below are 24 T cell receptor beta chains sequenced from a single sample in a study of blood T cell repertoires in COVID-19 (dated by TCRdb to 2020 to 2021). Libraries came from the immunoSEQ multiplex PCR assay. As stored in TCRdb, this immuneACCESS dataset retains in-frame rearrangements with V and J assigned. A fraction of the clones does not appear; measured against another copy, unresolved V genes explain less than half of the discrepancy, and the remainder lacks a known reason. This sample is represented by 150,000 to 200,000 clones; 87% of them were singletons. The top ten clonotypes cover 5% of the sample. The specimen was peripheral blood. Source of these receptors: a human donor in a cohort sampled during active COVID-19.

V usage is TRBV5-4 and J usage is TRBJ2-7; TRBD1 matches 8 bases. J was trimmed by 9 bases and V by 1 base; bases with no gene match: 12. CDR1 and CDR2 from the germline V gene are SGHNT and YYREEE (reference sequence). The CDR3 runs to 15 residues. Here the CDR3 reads CASSLKAAGGQGQYF. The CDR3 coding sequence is TGTGCCAGCAGCTTGAAGGCGGCAGGGGGCCAGGGGCAGTACTTC.

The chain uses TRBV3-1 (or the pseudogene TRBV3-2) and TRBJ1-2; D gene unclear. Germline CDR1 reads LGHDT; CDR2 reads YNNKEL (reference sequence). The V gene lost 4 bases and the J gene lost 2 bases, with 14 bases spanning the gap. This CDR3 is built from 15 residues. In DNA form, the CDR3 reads TGTGCCAGCAGCCCTTTAAATCCGGGAAACTATGGCTACACCTTC. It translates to CASSPLNPGNYGYTF.

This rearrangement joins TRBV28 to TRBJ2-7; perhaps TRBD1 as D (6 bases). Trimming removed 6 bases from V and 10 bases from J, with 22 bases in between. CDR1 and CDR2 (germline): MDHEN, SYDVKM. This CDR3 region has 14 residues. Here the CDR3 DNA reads TGTGCCAGCAGACCCCAAAACTCACAGGGCCCTCAGTACTTC. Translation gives CASRPQNSQGPQYF.

This chain's CDR3 is CASSLAQGEQYF. The CDR3 DNA reads as TGTGCCAGCAGCTTAGCTCAGGGCGAGCAGTACTTC. The J gene is TRBJ2-7, the V gene TRBV7-9; the D gene is possibly TRBD1 (5 bases). Trimming took off 0 bases at V and 6 bases at J, with 6 bases between the two ends. The germline V gene encodes CDR1 SEHNR and CDR2 FQNEAQ (reference sequence). This CDR3 is 12 amino acids long. The full variable domain, completed using reference TRBV7-9 and TRBJ2-7, is DTGVSQNPRHKITKRGQNVTFRCDPISEHNRLYWYRQTLGQGPEFLTYFQNEAQLEKSRLLSDRFSAERPKGSFSTLEIQRTEQGDSAMYLCASSLAQGEQYFGPGTRLTVT.

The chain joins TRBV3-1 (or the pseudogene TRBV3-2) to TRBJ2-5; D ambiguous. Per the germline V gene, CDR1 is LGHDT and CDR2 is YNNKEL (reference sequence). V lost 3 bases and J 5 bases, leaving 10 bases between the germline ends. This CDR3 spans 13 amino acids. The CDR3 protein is CASSQSRVETQYF. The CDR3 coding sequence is TGTGCCAGCAGCCAGTCCCGGGTTGAGACCCAGTACTTC.

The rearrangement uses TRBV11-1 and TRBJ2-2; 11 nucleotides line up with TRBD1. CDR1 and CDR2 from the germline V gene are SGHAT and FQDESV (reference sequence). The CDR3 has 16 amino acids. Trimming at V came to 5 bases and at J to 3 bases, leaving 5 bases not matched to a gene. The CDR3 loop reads CASSKGTGGDTGELFF. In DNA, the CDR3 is TGTGCCAGCAGCAAAGGGACAGGGGGTGACACCGGGGAGCTGTTTTTT.

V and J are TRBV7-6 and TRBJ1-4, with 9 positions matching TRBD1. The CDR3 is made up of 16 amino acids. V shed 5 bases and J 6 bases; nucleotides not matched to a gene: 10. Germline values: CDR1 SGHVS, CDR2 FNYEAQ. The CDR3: CASSHYRGQVDEKLFF. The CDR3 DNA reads TGTGCCAGCAGCCATTACAGGGGGCAGGTAGATGAAAAACTGTTTTTT.

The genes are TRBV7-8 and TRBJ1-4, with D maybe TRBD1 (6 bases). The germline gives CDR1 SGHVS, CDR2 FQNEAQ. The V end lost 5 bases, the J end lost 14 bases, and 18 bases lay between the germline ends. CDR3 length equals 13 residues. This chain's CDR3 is CASSTAGDTPLFF. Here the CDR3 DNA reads TGTGCCAGCAGCACCGCAGGGGATACCCCCCTGTTTTTT.

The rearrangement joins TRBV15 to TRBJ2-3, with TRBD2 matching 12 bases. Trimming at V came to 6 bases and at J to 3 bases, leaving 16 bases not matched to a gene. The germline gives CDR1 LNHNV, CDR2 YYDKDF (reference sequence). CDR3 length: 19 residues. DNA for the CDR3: TGTGCCACCAGAACTAGCCTAGCGGGAGGGCCCGGGACGACAGATACGCAGTATTTT. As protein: CATRTSLAGGPGTTDTQYF.

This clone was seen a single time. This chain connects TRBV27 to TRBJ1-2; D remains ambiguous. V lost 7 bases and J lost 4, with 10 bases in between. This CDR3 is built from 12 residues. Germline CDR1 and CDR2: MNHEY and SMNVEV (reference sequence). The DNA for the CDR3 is TGTGCCAGCAAGAGCGGCCCCTATGGCTACACCTTC. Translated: CASKSGPYGYTF.

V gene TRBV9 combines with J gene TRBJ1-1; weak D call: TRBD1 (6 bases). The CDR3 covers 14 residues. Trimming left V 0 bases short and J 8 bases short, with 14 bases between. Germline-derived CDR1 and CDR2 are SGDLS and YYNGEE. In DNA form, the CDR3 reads TGTGCCAGCAGCGTAGAGGGGGGGAAGCCCGAAGCTTTCTTT. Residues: CASSVEGGKPEAFF. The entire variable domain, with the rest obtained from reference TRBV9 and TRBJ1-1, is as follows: DSGVTQTPKHLITATGQRVTLRCSPRSGDLSVYWYQQSLDQGLQFLIQYYNGEERAKGNILERFSAQQFPDLHSELNLSSLELGDSALYFCASSVEGGKPEAFFGQGTRLTVV.

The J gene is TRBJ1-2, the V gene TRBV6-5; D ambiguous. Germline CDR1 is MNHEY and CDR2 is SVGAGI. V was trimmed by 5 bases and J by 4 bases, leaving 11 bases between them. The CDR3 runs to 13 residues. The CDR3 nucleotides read TGTGCCAGCAGTCGGGGAAGTGGCTATGGCTACACCTTC. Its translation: CASSRGSGYGYTF.

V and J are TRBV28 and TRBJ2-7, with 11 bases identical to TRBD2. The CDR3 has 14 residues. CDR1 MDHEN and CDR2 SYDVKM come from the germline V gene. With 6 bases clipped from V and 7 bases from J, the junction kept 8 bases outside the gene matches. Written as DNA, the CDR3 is TGTGCCAGCAGGCGTAGCGGGGGGGTGGATGAGCAGTACTTC. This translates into CASRRSGGVDEQYF.

The CDR3 loop reads CATRDIFNEKLFF. CDR3 bases: TGTGCCACCAGGGACATTTTTAATGAAAAACTGTTTTTT. V usage is TRBV19 and J usage is TRBJ1-4; D possibly corresponds to TRBD1 (6 bases). The CDR3 has 13 residues. V was cut by 10 bases and J by 4 bases, with 13 bases left in between. The germline V gene encodes CDR1 LNHDA and CDR2 SQIVND (reference sequence). Supplemented by reference TRBV19 and TRBJ1-4, the full variable domain reads DGGITQSPKYLFRKEGQNVTLSCEQNLNHDAMYWYRQDPGQGLRLIYYSQIVNDFQKGDIAEGYSVSREKKESFPLTVTSAQKNPTAFYLCATRDIFNEKLFFGSGTQLSVL.

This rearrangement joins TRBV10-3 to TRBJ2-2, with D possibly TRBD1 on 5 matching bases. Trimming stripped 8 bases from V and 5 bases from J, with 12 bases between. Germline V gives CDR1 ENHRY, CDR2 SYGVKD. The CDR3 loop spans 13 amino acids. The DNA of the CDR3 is TGTGCCATCGGCAGGGCTGGGACCGGGGAGCTGTTTTTT. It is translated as CAIGRAGTGELFF.

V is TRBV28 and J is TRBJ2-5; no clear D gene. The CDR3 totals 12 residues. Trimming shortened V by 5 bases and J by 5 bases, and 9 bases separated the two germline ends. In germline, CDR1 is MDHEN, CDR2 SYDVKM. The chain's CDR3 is CASSGVWETQYF. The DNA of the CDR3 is TGTGCCAGCAGTGGAGTTTGGGAGACCCAGTACTTC.

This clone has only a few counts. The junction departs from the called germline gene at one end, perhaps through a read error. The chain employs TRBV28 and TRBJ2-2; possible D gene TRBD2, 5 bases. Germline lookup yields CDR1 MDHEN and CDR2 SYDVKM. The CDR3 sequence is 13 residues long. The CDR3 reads CASSLGNPGELFF. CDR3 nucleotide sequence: TGTGCCAGCAGTCTCGGGAACCCCGGGGAGCTGTTTTTT.

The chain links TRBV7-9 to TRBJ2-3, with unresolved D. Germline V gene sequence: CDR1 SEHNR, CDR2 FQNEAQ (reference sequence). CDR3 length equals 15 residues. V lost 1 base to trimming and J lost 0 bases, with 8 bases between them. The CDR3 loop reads CASSLGGASTDTQYF. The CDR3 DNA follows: TGTGCCAGCAGCTTAGGCGGTGCTAGCACAGATACGCAGTATTTT.

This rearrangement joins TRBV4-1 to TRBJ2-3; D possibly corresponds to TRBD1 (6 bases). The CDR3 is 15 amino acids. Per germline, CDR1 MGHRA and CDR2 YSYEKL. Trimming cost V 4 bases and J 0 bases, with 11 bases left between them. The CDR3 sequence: CASSPTGLSTDTQYF. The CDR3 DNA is TGCGCCAGCAGCCCGACAGGCCTTAGCACAGATACGCAGTATTTT.

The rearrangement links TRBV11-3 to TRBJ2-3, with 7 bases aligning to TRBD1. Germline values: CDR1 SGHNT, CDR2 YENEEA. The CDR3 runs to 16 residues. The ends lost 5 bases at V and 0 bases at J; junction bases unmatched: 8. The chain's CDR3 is CASSEGTAPSTDTQYF. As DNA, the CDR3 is TGTGCCAGCAGCGAGGGGACAGCACCTAGCACAGATACGCAGTATTTT.

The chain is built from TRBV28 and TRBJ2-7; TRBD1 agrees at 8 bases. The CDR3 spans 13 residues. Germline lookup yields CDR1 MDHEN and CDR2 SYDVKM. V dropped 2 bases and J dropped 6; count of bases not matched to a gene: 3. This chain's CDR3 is CASSLPTGGEQYF. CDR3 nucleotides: TGTGCCAGCAGTTTACCCACAGGGGGCGAGCAGTACTTC.

The CDR3 protein is CASIPRTGSNYGYTF. For the CDR3, the DNA is TGCGCCAGCATCCCCAGGACAGGGTCCAACTATGGCTACACCTTC. V and J are TRBV5-1 and TRBJ1-2; 8 nucleotides align to TRBD1. The CDR3 extends over 15 amino acids. J was trimmed by 2 bases and V by 6 bases; bases with no gene match: 9. The V gene's germline CDR1 is SGHRS and CDR2 YFSETQ.

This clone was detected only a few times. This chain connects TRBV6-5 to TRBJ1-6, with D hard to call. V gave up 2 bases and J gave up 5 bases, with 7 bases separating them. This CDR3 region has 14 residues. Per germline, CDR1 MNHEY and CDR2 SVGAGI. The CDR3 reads CASSYRVDNSPLHF. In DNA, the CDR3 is TGTGCCAGCAGTTACCGGGTCGATAATTCACCCCTCCACTTT.

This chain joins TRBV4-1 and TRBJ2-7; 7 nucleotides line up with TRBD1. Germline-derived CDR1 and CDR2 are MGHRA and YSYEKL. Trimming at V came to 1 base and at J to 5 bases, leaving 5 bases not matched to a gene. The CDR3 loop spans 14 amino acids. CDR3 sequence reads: CASSQVQGVHEQYF. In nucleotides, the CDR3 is TGCGCCAGCAGCCAAGTTCAGGGGGTGCACGAGCAGTACTTC.